These T cell receptor beta chains were read from a single sample in a study of technical replicates of blood from a few donors. Some clones are missing from TCRdb's copy, which holds only in-frame ones; the method was immunoSEQ multiplex PCR. The data contain 60,000 to 65,000 clones, roughly 86% of them singletons. The specimen sequenced was PBMCs. These receptors were taken from a human donor in good health. Some clones in this sample may be carry-over from other donors' samples. Both conserved end residues are part of each CDR3. Fields, in order: CDR3 protein, V gene, J gene, clone size. Size is stated for part of the rows, as once, few or many counts, or as a class when the clone is expanded.

CDR3 protein: CASSLTVGLAGRGHEQFF
V gene: TRBV7-3
J gene: TRBJ2-1
clone size: -

CDR3 protein: CASSLGLGSSYEQYF
V gene: TRBV7-2
J gene: TRBJ2-7
clone size: -

CDR3 protein: CASSQTGTYEQYF
V gene: TRBV5-4
J gene: TRBJ2-7
clone size: -

CDR3 protein: CASSPTSLQTQYF
V gene: TRBV7-7
J gene: TRBJ2-5
clone size: -

CDR3 protein: CASSRLAGSINEQFF
V gene: TRBV9
J gene: TRBJ2-1
clone size: -

CDR3 protein: CASRFPAGGARGYTF
V gene: TRBV11-2
J gene: TRBJ1-2
clone size: -

CDR3 protein: CASSPGTSIREQFF
V gene: TRBV19
J gene: TRBJ2-1
clone size: -

CDR3 protein: CASSLRLGQERTDTQYF
V gene: TRBV18
J gene: TRBJ2-3
clone size: -

CDR3 protein: CASSLRGGPQETQYF
V gene: TRBV5-1
J gene: TRBJ2-5
clone size: -

CDR3 protein: CASSQQGPQHF
V gene: TRBV7-9
J gene: TRBJ1-5
clone size: few

CDR3 protein: CASRMDRNVGGGYTF
V gene: TRBV19
J gene: TRBJ1-2
clone size: -

CDR3 protein: CASRPRDSLVVLTQYF
V gene: TRBV12-2
J gene: TRBJ2-5
clone size: -

CDR3 protein: CASSRGSYSDTQYF
V gene: TRBV5-4
J gene: TRBJ2-3
clone size: -

CDR3 protein: CASSSTSGGAGLEQYF
V gene: TRBV2
J gene: TRBJ2-7
clone size: -

CDR3 protein: CASSPNSKLGTEAFF
V gene: TRBV16
J gene: TRBJ1-1
clone size: -

CDR3 protein: CASLSRGYEQYF
V gene: TRBV10-1
J gene: TRBJ2-7
clone size: -

CDR3 protein: CASRELDRSYPGNYGYTF
V gene: TRBV6-4
J gene: TRBJ1-2
clone size: -

CDR3 protein: CASSYPHDGISYEQYF
V gene: TRBV6-6
J gene: TRBJ2-7
clone size: -

CDR3 protein: CASGDRPYQETQYF
V gene: TRBV6-1
J gene: TRBJ2-5
clone size: -

CDR3 protein: CASSGTGTQNTGELFF
V gene: TRBV7-6
J gene: TRBJ2-2
clone size: -

CDR3 protein: CASNPEGTVETEQYF
V gene: TRBV9
J gene: TRBJ2-7
clone size: -

CDR3 protein: CASSQEGGMSSYEQYF
V gene: TRBV4-2
J gene: TRBJ2-7
clone size: -

CDR3 protein: CASSLRAGGSSDTQYF
V gene: TRBV5-1
J gene: TRBJ2-3
clone size: -

CDR3 protein: CASSQDGSGGALDTQYF
V gene: TRBV4-2
J gene: TRBJ2-3
clone size: -

CDR3 protein: CSGVSDRGFYEQFF
V gene: TRBV29-1
J gene: TRBJ2-1
clone size: -

CDR3 protein: CAWSIGQGDSPLHF
V gene: TRBV30
J gene: TRBJ1-6
clone size: -

CDR3 protein: CASSLSAAGTFYEQYF
V gene: TRBV27
J gene: TRBJ2-7
clone size: -

CDR3 protein: CATSREGGGGYTF
V gene: TRBV15
J gene: TRBJ1-2
clone size: -

CDR3 protein: CASSDRENQPQHF
V gene: TRBV2
J gene: TRBJ1-5
clone size: -

CDR3 protein: CSVHRGTGNGNTIYF
V gene: TRBV29-1
J gene: TRBJ1-3
clone size: -

CDR3 protein: CASRLQGNQPQHF
V gene: TRBV27
J gene: TRBJ1-5
clone size: -

CDR3 protein: CATRDRGQGEQYF
V gene: TRBV30
J gene: TRBJ2-7
clone size: -

CDR3 protein: CASSQDPSTRYNEQFF
V gene: TRBV4-1
J gene: TRBJ2-1
clone size: -

CDR3 protein: CASSEATYEQYF
V gene: TRBV2
J gene: TRBJ2-7
clone size: -

CDR3 protein: CASLQRTGRRTEAFF
V gene: TRBV5-1
J gene: TRBJ1-1
clone size: -

CDR3 protein: CASSELAGGPDTQYF
V gene: TRBV6-1
J gene: TRBJ2-3
clone size: -

CDR3 protein: CASSKSGLFVETQYF
V gene: TRBV27
J gene: TRBJ2-5
clone size: -

CDR3 protein: CASSYSPGDYPKTQYF
V gene: TRBV6-5
J gene: TRBJ2-5
clone size: -

CDR3 protein: CSPGMGGQGNEQFF
V gene: TRBV29-1
J gene: TRBJ2-1
clone size: -

CDR3 protein: CASGGGRGSGNTIYF
V gene: TRBV2
J gene: TRBJ1-3
clone size: few

CDR3 protein: CASSPTGTALSGYTF
V gene: TRBV7-3
J gene: TRBJ1-2
clone size: -

CDR3 protein: CATPPTGGLGVYNEQFF
V gene: TRBV2
J gene: TRBJ2-1
clone size: -

CDR3 protein: CASSSDLAGDEQYF
V gene: TRBV7-2
J gene: TRBJ2-7
clone size: -

CDR3 protein: CASMLGQGASVAFF
V gene: TRBV6-1
J gene: TRBJ1-1
clone size: -

CDR3 protein: CSVGTSGANQETQYF
V gene: TRBV29-1
J gene: TRBJ2-5
clone size: -

CDR3 protein: CASRRETNTEAFF
V gene: TRBV2
J gene: TRBJ1-1
clone size: -

CDR3 protein: CASSNSGLTYEQYF
V gene: TRBV7-2
J gene: TRBJ2-7
clone size: -

CDR3 protein: CASSPDRGLGGYTF
V gene: TRBV18
J gene: TRBJ1-2
clone size: -

CDR3 protein: CASSDSTGGGYTF
V gene: TRBV6-4
J gene: TRBJ1-2
clone size: -

CDR3 protein: CASSFVLAGGRMHNEQFF
V gene: TRBV5-4
J gene: TRBJ2-1
clone size: few

CDR3 protein: CASSSGQLGSPLHF
V gene: TRBV11-1
J gene: TRBJ1-6
clone size: -

CDR3 protein: CATSFGGSAYEQYF
V gene: TRBV15
J gene: TRBJ2-7
clone size: -

CDR3 protein: CAWGGTGPYNEQFF
V gene: TRBV30
J gene: TRBJ2-1
clone size: -

CDR3 protein: CASSSDRGGTDTQYF
V gene: TRBV7-2
J gene: TRBJ2-3
clone size: few